The entry below describes one TCR beta chain. Germline V gene data show CDR1 as SGHRS and CDR2 as YFSETQ. V shed 4 bases, J shed 4 bases, and the junction held 6 bases outside the gene matches. The CDR3 extends over 15 amino acids. These data belong to a study of cytomegalovirus exposure and HLA in healthy donors. With 60 Vbeta and 13 Jbeta primers, the PCR was carried out. Sequencing was performed with immunoSEQ multiplex PCR; in TCRdb, only in-frame clones are kept and a portion is missing. The sample has 150,000 to 200,000 clones; around three quarters are singletons. This TCR came from a man aged 25 to 45 in good health and CMV-seropositive. V is TRBV5-1 and J is TRBJ2-5, with 11 bases identical to TRBD1. The sample taken for sequencing was PBMCs. The CDR3 region is CASSVGTGGPETQYF. The CDR3 coding sequence is TGCGCCAGCAGCGTCGGGACAGGGGGGCCAGAGACCCAGTACTTC.